A selection of T cell receptor beta chains follows, all from one sample in a study of Ad26.COV2.S vaccination and SARS-CoV-2 variants. Method: immunoSEQ multiplex PCR; TCRdb's copy keeps in-frame clones and lacks some. The sample lists hundreds of thousands of clones; 89% were seen once. The sample in question was peripheral blood, obtained in a trial of Ad26.COV2.S vaccine versus placebo. The source is a person between 18 and 60 years old who received the Ad26.COV2.S COVID-19 vaccine or a placebo. Each CDR3 is given with its conserved first and last residue. A D gene is named only where the DNA matches it firmly.

D gene: NA; V gene: TRBV19; J gene: TRBJ2-5; CDR3 DNA: TGTGCCAGTAGTATCTGGGTTGGGGTAGAGACCCAGTACTTC; CDR3 protein: CASSIWVGVETQYF
D gene: NA; V gene: TRBV5-6; J gene: TRBJ2-3; CDR3 DNA: TGTGCCAGCGGACCTATGAGGGCAGATACGCAGTATTTT; CDR3 protein: CASGPMRADTQYF
D gene: TRBD1; V gene: TRBV5-1; J gene: TRBJ2-2; CDR3 DNA: TGCGCCAGCCAACAGGGGGAAAACACCGGGGAGCTGTTTTTT; CDR3 protein: CASQQGENTGELFF
D gene: NA; V gene: TRBV18; J gene: TRBJ1-1; CDR3 DNA: TGTGCCAGCTCATTAGAGGGCCTGAACACTGAAGCTTTCTTT; CDR3 protein: CASSLEGLNTEAFF
D gene: TRBD2; V gene: TRBV29-1; J gene: TRBJ2-1; CDR3 DNA: TGCAGCGTTGAAGTCTGGTCGGGAGGGTTTAACAATGAGCAGTTCTTC; CDR3 protein: CSVEVWSGGFNNEQFF
D gene: TRBD1; V gene: TRBV19; J gene: TRBJ1-2; CDR3 DNA: TGTGCCAGCTCCCGGGACAGTCTCGCTAACTATGGCTACACCTTC; CDR3 protein: CASSRDSLANYGYTF
D gene: TRBD1; V gene: TRBV30; J gene: TRBJ1-2; CDR3 DNA: TGTGCCTGGAGTATACCAGGGGGCGCACTAGGCTATGGCTACACCTTC; CDR3 protein: CAWSIPGGALGYGYTF
D gene: TRBD1; V gene: TRBV30; J gene: TRBJ1-5; CDR3 DNA: TGTGCCTGGAGTTCAGGAGGGACAGGGGGAGGAAAGCCCCAGCATTTT; CDR3 protein: CAWSSGGTGGGKPQHF
D gene: NA; V gene: TRBV11-2; J gene: TRBJ1-3; CDR3 DNA: TGTGCCAGCAGCCTTCAATTGGGGGGAGGAAACACCATATATTTT; CDR3 protein: CASSLQLGGGNTIYF
D gene: NA; V gene: TRBV5-4; J gene: TRBJ2-7; CDR3 DNA: TGTGCCAGCAGCTTCCTGTCTTCCTACGAGCAGTACTTC; CDR3 protein: CASSFLSSYEQYF
D gene: NA; V gene: TRBV19; J gene: TRBJ1-5; CDR3 DNA: TGTGCCAGTAGTATAGGGCAATCTAACAATCAGCCCCAGCATTTT; CDR3 protein: CASSIGQSNNQPQHF
D gene: TRBD2; V gene: TRBV6-5; J gene: TRBJ2-2; CDR3 DNA: TGTGCCAGCAGGGGAGCGGGAGGTAACACCGGGGAGCTGTTTTTT; CDR3 protein: CASRGAGGNTGELFF
D gene: TRBD2; V gene: TRBV10-3; J gene: TRBJ2-1; CDR3 DNA: TGTGCCATCGGCAGCGGGGGGCCAAATCTCTACAATGAGCAGTTCTTC; CDR3 protein: CAIGSGGPNLYNEQFF
D gene: NA; V gene: TRBV5-6; J gene: TRBJ2-7; CDR3 DNA: TGTGCCAGCGGCCGCAGGTACCTTCCCTACGAGCAGTACTTC; CDR3 protein: CASGRRYLPYEQYF